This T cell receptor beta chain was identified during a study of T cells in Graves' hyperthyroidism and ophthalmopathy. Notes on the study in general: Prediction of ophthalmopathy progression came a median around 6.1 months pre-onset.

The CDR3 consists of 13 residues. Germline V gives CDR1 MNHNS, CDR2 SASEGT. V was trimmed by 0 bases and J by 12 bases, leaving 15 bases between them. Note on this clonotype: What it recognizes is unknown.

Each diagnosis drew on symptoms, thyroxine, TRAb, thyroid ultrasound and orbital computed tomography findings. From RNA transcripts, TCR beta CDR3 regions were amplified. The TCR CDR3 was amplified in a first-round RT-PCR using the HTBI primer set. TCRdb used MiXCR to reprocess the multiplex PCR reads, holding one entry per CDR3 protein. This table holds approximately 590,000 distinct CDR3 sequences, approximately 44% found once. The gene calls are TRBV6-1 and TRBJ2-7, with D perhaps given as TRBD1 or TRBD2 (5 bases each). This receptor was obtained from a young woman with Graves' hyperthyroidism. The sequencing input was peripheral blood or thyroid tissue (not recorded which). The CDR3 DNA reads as TGTGCCAGCAGTGAAGCTCCCGGGACCGACCGGTACTTC. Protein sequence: CASSEAPGTDRYF.